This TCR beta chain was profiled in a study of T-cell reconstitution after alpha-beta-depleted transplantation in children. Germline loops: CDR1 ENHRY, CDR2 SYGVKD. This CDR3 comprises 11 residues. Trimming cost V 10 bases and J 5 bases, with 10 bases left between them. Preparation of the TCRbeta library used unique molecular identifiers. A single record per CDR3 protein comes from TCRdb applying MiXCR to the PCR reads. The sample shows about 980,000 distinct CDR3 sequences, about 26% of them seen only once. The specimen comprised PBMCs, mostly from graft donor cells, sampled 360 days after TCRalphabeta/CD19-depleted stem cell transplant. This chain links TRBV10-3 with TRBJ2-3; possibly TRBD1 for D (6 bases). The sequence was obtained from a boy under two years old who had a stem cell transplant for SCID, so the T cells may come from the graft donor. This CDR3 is CATGQQDTQYF. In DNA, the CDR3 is TGTGCCACCGGACAGCAAGATACGCAGTATTTT.